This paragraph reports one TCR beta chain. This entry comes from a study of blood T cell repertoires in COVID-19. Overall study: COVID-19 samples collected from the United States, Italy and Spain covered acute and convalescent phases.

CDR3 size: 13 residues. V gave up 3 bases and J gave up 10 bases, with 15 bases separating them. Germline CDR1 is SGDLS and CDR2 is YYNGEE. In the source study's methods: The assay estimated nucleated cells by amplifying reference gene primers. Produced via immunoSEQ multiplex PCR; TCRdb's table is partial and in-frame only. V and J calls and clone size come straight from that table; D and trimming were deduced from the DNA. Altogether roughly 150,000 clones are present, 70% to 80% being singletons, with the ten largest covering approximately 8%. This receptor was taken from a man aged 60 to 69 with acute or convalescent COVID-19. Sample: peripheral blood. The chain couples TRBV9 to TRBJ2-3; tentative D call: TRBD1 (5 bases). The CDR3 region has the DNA TGTGCCAGCAGCGGTCTAGACAGAGGTCCGCAGTATTTT. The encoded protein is CASSGLDRGPQYF.